Listed below are T cell receptor beta chains from one sample, sequenced in a study of blood T cell repertoires in COVID-19. TCRdb keeps only in-frame clones here, not all; method: immunoSEQ multiplex PCR. Altogether 150,000 or so clones are present, 75% to 85% being singletons, with the ten largest covering roughly 8.4%. Material for sequencing was peripheral blood. The receptors originated from a human donor with acute or convalescent COVID-19. The donor label of this sample is uncertain. Both conserved end residues are part of each CDR3. The D gene is left open where the match is weak. Size is omitted from some rows. Given values are once, few, many or a class for expanded clones.

v_gene: TRBV30; abundance: NA; j_gene: TRBJ2-3; d_gene: NA; CDR3nt: TGTGCCTGGAGTGCTCTTGGGGGGGGCCTTACAGATACGCAGTATTTT; CDR3aa: CAWSALGGGLTDTQYF
v_gene: TRBV5-4; abundance: once; j_gene: TRBJ2-6; d_gene: NA; CDR3nt: TGTGCCAGCAGCCCTACGCAACGGTCCTCTGGGGCCAACGTCCTGACTTTC; CDR3aa: CASSPTQRSSGANVLTF
v_gene: TRBV9; abundance: NA; j_gene: TRBJ2-3; d_gene: TRBD2; CDR3nt: TGTGCCAGCAGCCTGGGGGGGACAGATACGCAGTATTTT; CDR3aa: CASSLGGTDTQYF
v_gene: TRBV7-9; abundance: NA; j_gene: TRBJ1-2; d_gene: TRBD1; CDR3nt: TGTGCCAGCAGCACTGCCGGGACAGCCTATGGCTACACCTTC; CDR3aa: CASSTAGTAYGYTF
v_gene: TRBV6-6; abundance: NA; j_gene: TRBJ2-6; d_gene: NA; CDR3nt: TGTGCCAGCAGAGAGGGCTCCTCTGGGGCCAACGTCCTGACTTTC; CDR3aa: CASREGSSGANVLTF
v_gene: TRBV5-1; abundance: NA; j_gene: TRBJ2-5; d_gene: TRBD1; CDR3nt: TGCGCCAGCAGCTTCAGACAGGGGAGAGAGACCCAGTACTTC; CDR3aa: CASSFRQGRETQYF
v_gene: TRBV19; abundance: NA; j_gene: TRBJ1-2; d_gene: TRBD1; CDR3nt: TGTGCCAGTAGTATAACCAGGGGGCACAACTATGGCTACACCTTC; CDR3aa: CASSITRGHNYGYTF
v_gene: TRBV10-3; abundance: NA; j_gene: TRBJ2-1; d_gene: TRBD2; CDR3nt: TGTGCCATCAGTGGGTCTGGAGCGGGGCAATACAATGAGCAGTTCTTC; CDR3aa: CAISGSGAGQYNEQFF
v_gene: TRBV4-1; abundance: NA; j_gene: TRBJ1-2; d_gene: NA; CDR3nt: TGCGCCAGCAGCCCTTCGACACGGCTTGTTGGCTACACCTTC; CDR3aa: CASSPSTRLVGYTF
v_gene: TRBV4-2; abundance: once; j_gene: TRBJ2-1; d_gene: NA; CDR3nt: TGTGCCAGCAGCCAAGATCCCGGGGAGCAGTTCTTC; CDR3aa: CASSQDPGEQFF
v_gene: TRBV9; abundance: NA; j_gene: TRBJ1-1; d_gene: TRBD1; CDR3nt: TGTGCCAGCAGCCCGCTCACAGGGGCGGCCACTGAAGCTTTCTTT; CDR3aa: CASSPLTGAATEAFF
v_gene: TRBV7-8; abundance: NA; j_gene: TRBJ1-6; d_gene: NA; CDR3nt: TGTGCCAGCAGTTTGGGACAAGAATCACCCCTCCACTTT; CDR3aa: CASSLGQESPLHF
v_gene: TRBV24-1; abundance: NA; j_gene: TRBJ2-6; d_gene: NA; CDR3nt: TGTGCCACCAGTGAAGACAGGTTCTTTGGGGCCAACGTCCTGACTTTC; CDR3aa: CATSEDRFFGANVLTF
v_gene: TRBV7-9; abundance: few; j_gene: TRBJ2-2; d_gene: NA; CDR3nt: TGTGCCAGCAGCTTAGGTTGGACAAACCCCGGGGAGCTGTTTTTT; CDR3aa: CASSLGWTNPGELFF
v_gene: TRBV18; abundance: NA; j_gene: TRBJ2-7; d_gene: TRBD1; CDR3nt: TGTGCCAGCTCACCAACGACGGGACAGGAGTCCCACGAGCAGTACTTC; CDR3aa: CASSPTTGQESHEQYF
v_gene: TRBV5-4; abundance: NA; j_gene: TRBJ2-1; d_gene: TRBD2; CDR3nt: TGTGCCAGCAGCTTGAGCGGGGGGGCCCACAATGAGCAGTTCTTC; CDR3aa: CASSLSGGAHNEQFF
v_gene: TRBV25-1; abundance: NA; j_gene: TRBJ1-4; d_gene: NA; CDR3nt: TGTGCCAGCAGTGAATGGGAGGGATCGACAACTAATGAAAAACTGTTTTTT; CDR3aa: CASSEWEGSTTNEKLFF
v_gene: TRBV11-2; abundance: NA; j_gene: TRBJ2-3; d_gene: NA; CDR3nt: TGTGCCAGCAGCTCCCAAGATACGCAGTATTTT; CDR3aa: CASSSQDTQYF
v_gene: TRBV30; abundance: NA; j_gene: TRBJ1-3; d_gene: NA; CDR3nt: TGTGCCTGGAGTGTACAGAACTCTGGAAACACCATATATTTT; CDR3aa: CAWSVQNSGNTIYF
v_gene: TRBV5-8; abundance: NA; j_gene: TRBJ1-2; d_gene: NA; CDR3nt: TGTGCCAGCAGCTTGAATTGGCTCAATGGCTACACCTTC; CDR3aa: CASSLNWLNGYTF
v_gene: TRBV12-5; abundance: NA; j_gene: TRBJ1-1; d_gene: NA; CDR3nt: TGTGCTAGTGGTTTCTCGAAAACCGGGGTACCGTACACTGAAGCTTTCTTT; CDR3aa: CASGFSKTGVPYTEAFF
v_gene: TRBV12-5; abundance: NA; j_gene: TRBJ1-2; d_gene: TRBD1; CDR3nt: TGTGCTAGTGGTTCGCCCTCCGGGACAGGGGGCTATGGCTACACCTTC; CDR3aa: CASGSPSGTGGYGYTF
v_gene: TRBV11-2; abundance: NA; j_gene: TRBJ1-2; d_gene: TRBD1; CDR3nt: TGTGCCAGCAGCCCCCTACAGGGGAACTATGGCTACACCTTC; CDR3aa: CASSPLQGNYGYTF
v_gene: TRBV12-3/TRBV12-4; abundance: few; j_gene: TRBJ1-6; d_gene: NA; CDR3nt: TGTGCCAGCAGTTTAGATGACAGTGAACCCCTCCACTTT; CDR3aa: CASSLDDSEPLHF
v_gene: TRBV7-7; abundance: NA; j_gene: TRBJ2-1; d_gene: NA; CDR3nt: TGTGCCAGCAGCTTAGGGGGGCCCACTCCCCAGTTCTTC; CDR3aa: CASSLGGPTPQFF
v_gene: TRBV9; abundance: NA; j_gene: TRBJ2-3; d_gene: TRBD2; CDR3nt: TGTGCCAGCAGCGCGCGGGGGGGAGAAACAGATACGCAGTATTTT; CDR3aa: CASSARGGETDTQYF
v_gene: TRBV19; abundance: NA; j_gene: TRBJ1-3; d_gene: TRBD1; CDR3nt: TGTGCCAGTAGAGGACAGGGCGCAAACACCATATATTTT; CDR3aa: CASRGQGANTIYF
v_gene: TRBV24-1; abundance: NA; j_gene: TRBJ1-3; d_gene: NA; CDR3nt: TGTGCCACCAGTGACCGCCTTCCCGGACAGCCTGGAAACACCATATATTTT; CDR3aa: CATSDRLPGQPGNTIYF
v_gene: TRBV3-1/TRBV3-2; abundance: NA; j_gene: TRBJ2-5; d_gene: TRBD2; CDR3nt: TGTGCCAGCAGCCAACGCGGGGGGCTTGAGACCCAGTACTTC; CDR3aa: CASSQRGGLETQYF
v_gene: TRBV6-5; abundance: NA; j_gene: TRBJ2-1; d_gene: NA; CDR3nt: TGTGCCAGCTCTCAAGCGGCCTCTATCTACAATGAGCAGTTCTTC; CDR3aa: CASSQAASIYNEQFF
v_gene: TRBV24-1; abundance: NA; j_gene: TRBJ1-2; d_gene: NA; CDR3nt: TGTGCCACCGGCCTTAGGGGGGGGTACTATGGCTACACCTTC; CDR3aa: CATGLRGGYYGYTF
v_gene: TRBV7-9; abundance: NA; j_gene: TRBJ2-4; d_gene: TRBD1; CDR3nt: TGTGCCAGCAGCTTAGCCCGGACAGGGGGCGCTGACATTCAGTACTTC; CDR3aa: CASSLARTGGADIQYF
v_gene: TRBV4-1; abundance: NA; j_gene: TRBJ2-1; d_gene: NA; CDR3nt: TGCGCCAGCGGCCTAGTGGGGCCTAGAGATGAGCAGTTCTTC; CDR3aa: CASGLVGPRDEQFF
v_gene: TRBV24-1; abundance: once; j_gene: TRBJ1-1; d_gene: NA; CDR3nt: TGTGCCACCAGTGATTTGGTAACAACCAACACTGAAGCTTTCTTT; CDR3aa: CATSDLVTTNTEAFF
v_gene: TRBV13; abundance: NA; j_gene: TRBJ2-1; d_gene: NA; CDR3nt: TGTGCCAGCAGCCTTTTGACATCCTTCACCTACAATGAGCAGTTCTTC; CDR3aa: CASSLLTSFTYNEQFF
v_gene: TRBV18; abundance: NA; j_gene: TRBJ2-2; d_gene: TRBD1; CDR3nt: TGTGCCAGCTCTCCACCGGCCGGGACAGGGTTTCCCGGGGAGCTGTTTTTT; CDR3aa: CASSPPAGTGFPGELFF
v_gene: TRBV3-1/TRBV3-2; abundance: once; j_gene: TRBJ1-6; d_gene: NA; CDR3nt: TGTGCCAGCACCTTAAGCGGGTCCCCGAATTCACCCCTCCACTTT; CDR3aa: CASTLSGSPNSPLHF
v_gene: TRBV12-3/TRBV12-4; abundance: NA; j_gene: TRBJ2-7; d_gene: NA; CDR3nt: TGTGCCAGCAGTCATCGAGGGCGCCTTGAGCAGTACTTC; CDR3aa: CASSHRGRLEQYF
v_gene: TRBV15; abundance: NA; j_gene: TRBJ1-2; d_gene: NA; CDR3nt: TGTGCCACCAGCAGAGGATTTCAGAAGTTCGACTATGGCTACACCTTC; CDR3aa: CATSRGFQKFDYGYTF
v_gene: TRBV19; abundance: NA; j_gene: TRBJ1-1; d_gene: NA; CDR3nt: TGTGCCAGTAGTATAGCAAGGAGGGGGAACACTGAAGCTTTCTTT; CDR3aa: CASSIARRGNTEAFF
v_gene: TRBV5-1; abundance: NA; j_gene: TRBJ1-4; d_gene: NA; CDR3nt: TGCGCCAGCACTTTTGGCAGAAGTCCCTCAACTAATGAAAAACTGTTTTTT; CDR3aa: CASTFGRSPSTNEKLFF
v_gene: TRBV7-9; abundance: few; j_gene: TRBJ2-7; d_gene: TRBD1; CDR3nt: TGTGCCAGCAGCTTTTCGTACGTATCGGGACAGGGGGTCCACGAGCAGTACTTC; CDR3aa: CASSFSYVSGQGVHEQYF
v_gene: TRBV7-7; abundance: NA; j_gene: TRBJ2-3; d_gene: NA; CDR3nt: TGTGCCAGCAGTCGAAATTCCGACAGGAGAGATACGCAGTATTTT; CDR3aa: CASSRNSDRRDTQYF
v_gene: TRBV7-2; abundance: few; j_gene: TRBJ2-2; d_gene: TRBD2; CDR3nt: TGTGCCAGCAGCTCGACTAGCGGATCCACCGGGGAGCTGTTTTTT; CDR3aa: CASSSTSGSTGELFF
v_gene: TRBV28; abundance: NA; j_gene: TRBJ1-2; d_gene: TRBD1; CDR3nt: TGTGCCAGCAGTTTAGAGGACAGGGTCTATGGCTACACCTTC; CDR3aa: CASSLEDRVYGYTF
v_gene: TRBV6-5; abundance: once; j_gene: TRBJ2-1; d_gene: NA; CDR3nt: TGTGCCAGCAGTTTAAGTGACGGGGGTCCCTACAATGAGCAGTTCTTC; CDR3aa: CASSLSDGGPYNEQFF
v_gene: TRBV9; abundance: NA; j_gene: TRBJ1-1; d_gene: NA; CDR3nt: TGTGCCAGCAGCGTAGGAGGGCAGGGGACTGAAGCTTTCTTT; CDR3aa: CASSVGGQGTEAFF
v_gene: TRBV18; abundance: few; j_gene: TRBJ1-2; d_gene: NA; CDR3nt: TGTGCCAGCTCCAAGGATATCGGGGTTCCGAACTATGGCTACACCTTC; CDR3aa: CASSKDIGVPNYGYTF
v_gene: TRBV15; abundance: NA; j_gene: TRBJ1-1; d_gene: NA; CDR3nt: TGTGCCACCAGCCCGACAGGTGTGGAAGCTTTCTTT; CDR3aa: CATSPTGVEAFF
v_gene: TRBV30; abundance: NA; j_gene: TRBJ2-7; d_gene: NA; CDR3nt: TGTGCCTGGAGGTTAACGAGCTCCTACGAGCAGTACTTC; CDR3aa: CAWRLTSSYEQYF
v_gene: TRBV5-4; abundance: NA; j_gene: TRBJ2-4; d_gene: NA; CDR3nt: TGTGCCAGCAGCTTGTCAGGTGGGAAAAACATTCAGTACTTC; CDR3aa: CASSLSGGKNIQYF
v_gene: TRBV2; abundance: NA; j_gene: TRBJ2-3; d_gene: TRBD1; CDR3nt: TGTGCCAGCACCATGACAGGGAACACAGATACGCAGTATTTT; CDR3aa: CASTMTGNTDTQYF
v_gene: TRBV27; abundance: NA; j_gene: TRBJ2-7; d_gene: TRBD1; CDR3nt: TGTGCCAGCAGTTTAACAGGGGGCTACTACGAGCAGTACTTC; CDR3aa: CASSLTGGYYEQYF
v_gene: TRBV27; abundance: NA; j_gene: TRBJ1-2; d_gene: NA; CDR3nt: TGTGCCAGCCGCACCAGGGCAAAGAATGGCTACACCTTC; CDR3aa: CASRTRAKNGYTF
v_gene: TRBV4-1; abundance: NA; j_gene: TRBJ1-4; d_gene: TRBD1; CDR3nt: TGCGCCAGCAGCCAAGATGTTGCGACAGGGGGCGGAGCAACTAATGAAAAACTGTTTTTT; CDR3aa: CASSQDVATGGGATNEKLFF
v_gene: TRBV4-1; abundance: once; j_gene: TRBJ1-5; d_gene: NA; CDR3nt: TGCGCCAGCAGCCACTACGTGGGCTACCAGCCCCAGCATTTT; CDR3aa: CASSHYVGYQPQHF
v_gene: TRBV15; abundance: NA; j_gene: TRBJ2-5; d_gene: NA; CDR3nt: TGTGCCACCAGCAGAGAGGCAGGCTCCCCGGCGGGGACCCAGTACTTC; CDR3aa: CATSREAGSPAGTQYF